The sample holds a few counts of the clone carrying this TCR beta chain. The data originate from a study of T cell repertoires in cytomegalovirus infection. Overall study context: Matching HLA type and CMV infection were both indicated by public TCR beta signatures.

TCRdb re-called the reads through MiXCR, storing one row per CDR3 protein. The data contain just under 550,000 distinct CDR3 sequences, less than 30% of them singletons. Trimming shortened V by 4 bases and J by 10 bases, and 20 bases separated the two germline ends. Germline V CDR1 and CDR2: SEHNR, FQNEAQ (reference sequence). This CDR3 region has 15 residues. This TCR came from a human donor in good health (CMV status not recorded). Some clones in this sample may be carry-over from other donors' samples. The sequencing input was PBMCs. The chain couples TRBV7-9 to TRBJ2-1; tentatively, D is TRBD1 (8 bases). The CDR3 protein is CASSSPGGGRREQFF. DNA for the CDR3: TGTGCCAGCAGCTCCCCAGGGGGCGGGAGACGCGAGCAGTTCTTC. The full variable domain, with the rest looked up from reference TRBV7-9 and TRBJ2-1, is DTGVSQNPRHKITKRGQNVTFRCDPISEHNRLYWYRQTLGQGPEFLTYFQNEAQLEKSRLLSDRFSAERPKGSFSTLEIQRTEQGDSAMYLCASSSPGGGRREQFFGPGTRLTVL.